These 19 T cell receptor beta chains were sequenced from one sample in a study of blood T cell repertoires in COVID-19. Assay: immunoSEQ multiplex PCR; the TCRdb copy retains only in-frame clones and omits some. The table records approximately 94,000 clones, roughly 80% of them present only once. Specimen: peripheral blood. Receptor source: a woman in her sixties or seventies with acute or convalescent COVID-19.

The CDR3 DNA sequence: TGCGCCAGCAGCTTGATGCGGGAGACCCAGTACTTC. As protein: CASSLMRETQYF. The gene calls are TRBV5-1 and TRBJ2-5; D remains unclear. In germline, CDR1 is SGHRS, CDR2 YFSETQ. V lost 1 base and J lost 5, with 6 bases in between. The CDR3 runs to 12 residues.

The gene calls are TRBV19 and TRBJ2-5; weak D call: TRBD1 (6 bases). Germline lookup yields CDR1 LNHDA and CDR2 SQIVND (reference sequence). Trimming removed 3 bases from V and 4 bases from J, with 9 bases in between. The CDR3 spans 13 residues. The CDR3 coding sequence is TGTGCCAGTAGTATCCAGGACAGAGAGACCCAGTACTTC. This sequence encodes CASSIQDRETQYF.

The J gene is TRBJ2-3, the V gene TRBV10-3; 7 nucleotides line up with TRBD2. Germline V lookup: CDR1 ENHRY, CDR2 SYGVKD. With V trimmed by 4 bases and J by 3 bases, 7 bases remained unmatched. The CDR3 length is 15 residues. The DNA for the CDR3 is TGTGCCATCAGTGCCCGACTAGCAGCAACAGATACGCAGTATTTT. Its translation: CAISARLAATDTQYF.

V and J are TRBV19 and TRBJ2-1; D perhaps matches TRBD2 (5 bases). V lost 4 bases and J 7 bases, leaving 17 bases between the germline ends. Per germline, CDR1 LNHDA and CDR2 SQIVND (reference sequence). CDR3 length: 15 residues. The CDR3 sequence: CASSSGGGVQNEQFF. In DNA, the CDR3 is TGTGCCAGTAGTAGCGGAGGCGGCGTACAGAATGAGCAGTTCTTC. Supplemented by reference TRBV19 and TRBJ2-1, the full variable domain reads DGGITQSPKYLFRKEGQNVTLSCEQNLNHDAMYWYRQDPGQGLRLIYYSQIVNDFQKGDIAEGYSVSREKKESFPLTVTSAQKNPTAFYLCASSSGGGVQNEQFFGPGTRLTVL.

The chain couples TRBV6-1 to TRBJ2-1; D possibly corresponds to TRBD1 (5 bases). The CDR3 runs 12 residues. CDR1 MNHNS and CDR2 SASEGT come from the germline V gene. The V end lost 2 bases, the J end lost 12 bases, and 11 bases lay between the germline ends. Written as DNA, the CDR3 is TGTGCCAGCAGTGAATTCGACACAGGGCAGTTCTTC. Translation gives CASSEFDTGQFF.

This sequence joins TRBV5-1 and TRBJ2-2; D ambiguous. The CDR3 runs 17 residues. CDR1 is SGHRS, CDR2 YFSETQ, per germline. Trimming removed 2 bases at V and 0 bases at J, with 14 bases between. The CDR3 region has the DNA TGCGCCAGCAGCTTTGATGACATCACCGCGAACACCGGGGAGCTGTTTTTT. Translation gives CASSFDDITANTGELFF.

The chain carries TRBV18 and TRBJ1-3; D is undetermined. The ends were cut back, 0 bases at V and 0 bases at J, with 6 bases in the middle. This CDR3 comprises 15 residues. In germline, CDR1 is KGHSH, CDR2 LQKENI. The CDR3 sequence: CASSPPSYSGNTIYF. The CDR3 coding sequence is TGTGCCAGCTCACCACCGAGCTACTCTGGAAACACCATATATTTT.

The chain combines TRBV24-1 with TRBJ2-3; a weak D match, TRBD2 (5 bases). CDR3 length: 12 amino acids. Germline V CDR1 and CDR2: KGHDR, SFDVKD. V was shortened by 7 bases and J by 5 bases, with 9 bases between the two germline ends. CDR3: CATRDEGDTQYF. The CDR3 DNA sequence: TGTGCCACCAGGGATGAGGGAGATACGCAGTATTTT.

The rearrangement joins TRBV6-5 to TRBJ2-4; D call uncertain. V gave up 6 bases and J gave up 9 bases, with 15 bases separating them. CDR3 length equals 13 residues. CDR1 and CDR2 from the germline V gene are MNHEY and SVGAGI. This CDR3 is CASSRLEQRIQYF. The CDR3, as DNA: TGTGCCAGCAGCCGTCTGGAGCAACGCATTCAGTACTTC.

The table lists this clone with a few counts. The chain combines TRBV29-1 with TRBJ2-1; D gene unclear. Germline V gene sequence: CDR1 SQVTM, CDR2 ANQGSEA. V was trimmed by 3 bases and J by 6 bases, leaving 9 bases between them. CDR3 length: 12 amino acids. Here the CDR3 reads CSVDGVANEQFF. DNA of the CDR3: TGCAGCGTTGATGGAGTGGCCAATGAGCAGTTCTTC.

V usage is TRBV4-1 and J usage is TRBJ1-4, with unresolved D. The CDR3 has 12 residues. Germline V gene lookup returns CDR1 MGHRA and CDR2 YSYEKL. V gave up 4 bases and J gave up 10 bases, with 10 bases separating them. CDR3 sequence reads: CASSPLGGKLFF. The CDR3 DNA is TGCGCCAGCAGCCCTTTGGGAGGAAAACTGTTTTTT.

CDR3 loop: CASRQTGGRDTEAFF. For the CDR3, the DNA is TGTGCCAGCAGGCAAACAGGGGGCCGGGACACTGAAGCTTTCTTT. V is TRBV7-9 and J is TRBJ1-1, with TRBD1 matching 9 bases. The V gene's germline CDR1 is SEHNR and CDR2 FQNEAQ (reference sequence). The V segment lost 6 bases and the J segment 3 bases; nucleotides outside the gene matches: 8. The CDR3 is made up of 15 amino acids.

This chain connects TRBV5-4 to TRBJ2-4, with D uncertain. Between the trimmed V and J ends, which lost 0 bases and 5 bases, there was a span of 12 bases. CDR3 size: 15 residues. Germline values: CDR1 SGHNT, CDR2 YYREEE (reference sequence). Written as DNA, the CDR3 is TGTGCCAGCAGCTTGGATGGGCTACTCCAAAACATTCAGTACTTC. It codes for CASSLDGLLQNIQYF.

The J gene is TRBJ2-1, the V gene TRBV6-1, with TRBD2 matching over 15 bases. Germline trimming cut 3 bases from V and 9 bases from J; bases unmatched to any gene: 9. Germline values: CDR1 MNHNS, CDR2 SASEGT. CDR3 length equals 17 residues. Here the CDR3 reads CASSEGRTSGGVVEQFF. The CDR3 bases are TGTGCCAGCAGTGAGGGTAGGACTAGCGGGGGGGTGGTTGAGCAGTTCTTC.

The chain couples TRBV29-1 to TRBJ2-2, with D perhaps TRBD2 (6 bases). Trimming stripped 7 bases from V and 0 bases from J, with 15 bases between. CDR1 and CDR2 (germline): SQVTM, ANQGSEA. This CDR3 contains 15 residues. The CDR3 sequence: CSAGGTGANTGELFF. The CDR3, as DNA: TGCAGCGCTGGTGGGACTGGGGCGAACACCGGGGAGCTGTTTTTT.

This chain connects TRBV5-1 to TRBJ1-3; D is possibly TRBD1 (6 bases). V was pared by 8 bases and J by 0 bases, with 9 bases between. Germline lookup yields CDR1 SGHRS and CDR2 YFSETQ. The CDR3 extends over 13 amino acids. The CDR3 sequence is CASQGSSGNTIYF. The CDR3 DNA is TGCGCCAGTCAGGGGAGCTCTGGAAACACCATATATTTT.

This clone has just one count. At one end the junction does not follow the germline gene, possibly because of a read error. The chain combines TRBV4-1 with TRBJ1-2; D is possibly TRBD1 (5 bases). Looked up from germline, CDR1 is MGHRA and CDR2 is YSYEKL. This CDR3 region has 16 residues. The CDR3 sequence: CASSKESGGPIYGYTF. For the CDR3, the DNA is TGCGCCAGCAGCAAAGAATCCGGGGGTCCCATCTATGGCTACACCTTC.

J is TRBJ1-1 and V is TRBV11-1; weak D call: TRBD1 (5 bases). The germline V gene has CDR1 SGHAT and CDR2 FQDESV (reference sequence). The CDR3 totals 16 residues. V gave up 4 bases and J gave up 4 bases, with 19 bases separating them. CDR3 sequence: CASSSGRQGMGTEAFF. The CDR3 DNA reads TGTGCCAGCAGCTCCGGTCGGCAGGGAATGGGCACTGAAGCTTTCTTT.

There are a few counts of this clone. V is TRBV5-1 and J is TRBJ2-2; D might be TRBD1 (6 bases). The CDR3 loop spans 16 amino acids. Germline V gene data show CDR1 as SGHRS and CDR2 as YFSETQ. V lost 0 bases and J 3 bases, leaving 12 bases between the germline ends. The CDR3 DNA follows: TGCGCCAGCAGCTTGGGGACAGAACGCTACACCGGGGAGCTGTTTTTT. This codes for CASSLGTERYTGELFF.